This TCR beta chain was captured by sequencing in a study of OX40 agonist ivuxolimab in advanced cancers. Background on the whole study: Ivuxolimab, which targeted the costimulatory receptor OX40 (CD134), was an agonistic, fully human IgG2 monoclonal antibody. Intravenous ivuxolimab was administered to patients every 2 weeks at six dose levels: 0.01, 0.1, 0.3, 1.5, 3 and 10 mg/kg. Of the approximately 54 dose-escalation patients, hepatocellular carcinoma was present in around 19, melanoma in roughly 15, renal cell carcinoma in 9 and head and neck cancer in 9. The dose-escalation cohort was approximately 83% male with a mean age of 60 years, ranging from roughly 23 to 90. Prior anti-PD-1, anti-PD-L1 or anti-CTLA-4 therapy was permitted, and 40% to 50% of dose-escalation patients had received checkpoint inhibitors. Partial responses were achieved by three dose-escalation patients, of whom one had hepatocellular carcinoma and two had cutaneous melanoma. The purpose of peripheral TCRbeta sequencing was to test whether ivuxolimab changed TCR sequence diversity and led to clonal T-cell expansion. The paper covers the monotherapy dose-escalation part of the phase I ivuxolimab trial, which included N of about 50 patients. What the work shows at the level of the full study, not this receptor alone: Which antigens the clonally expanded peripheral T cells were specific for was not determined. Partial responders in the 0.1-3.0 mg/kg groups had among the lowest normalized peripheral clonal expansion, especially among CD8+ T cells. At doses of 0.1 to 3.0 mg/kg, clonal expansion of both CD4+ and CD8+ T cells in blood was seen between baseline and week 6. After ivuxolimab, expanded clones were on average more numerous among CD8+ T cells than among CD4+ T cells. Low levels of normalized T-cell clonal expansion were also seen in some patients who did not respond.

The CDR3 covers 13 residues, taking in both the cysteine and the phenylalanine. Only the CDR3 DNA stays, 39 bases, in frame from base 1. From a lookup of the germline V gene, CDR1 and CDR2 are KGHSH and LQKENI. The trim is 4 bases for V and 4 bases for J, with a gap of 5 bases between the germline ends. To sequence the TCRbeta CDR3 region, genomic DNA was isolated from the sorted cells. The immunoSEQ Assay was used for sequencing of TCRbeta CDR3 regions. This immuneACCESS table, as held by TCRdb, lists in-frame sequences with V and J called but not all clones. Of the missing ones, under half trace to an unresolved V gene in checked studies; the others have no known cause. The sample contains about 79,000 clones, approximately 85% of them found a single time. About 4% of the sample is held by the ten biggest clonotypes. The trial excluded patients who had a history of autoimmune disease or who were on systemic immunosuppression. Peripheral blood for TCR sequencing was collected from all dose cohorts at baseline, on cycle 4 day 1, and on cycle 7 day 1. The samples were drawn from a first-in-human, open-label, multicenter phase I dose-escalation trial of ivuxolimab. Adults with locally advanced or metastatic melanoma, renal cell carcinoma, hepatocellular carcinoma or head and neck squamous cell carcinoma were enrolled in the trial. Before TCR sequencing, CD4+ T cells and CD8+ T cells from peripheral blood were sorted into separate populations.

On this clone itself: No antigen is known for it. No per-base quality is available; no much larger clone lies one base away.

Sequencing was performed on CD4+ or CD8+ T cells sorted from blood, taken in a trial of the OX40 agonist ivuxolimab. The source of this sequence is an adult with an advanced solid tumor such as melanoma, head and neck, liver or kidney cancer. The chain is encoded by TRBV18 joined to TRBJ2-6, with the D gene uncertain. The CDR3 has the sequence CASSLEGANVLTF. The nucleotides are TGTGCCAGCTCACTCGAGGGGGCCAACGTCCTGACTTTC. With the portions outside the CDR3 filled from the reference TRBV18 and TRBJ2-6 genes, the complete variable region becomes NAGVMQNPRHLVRRRGQEARLRCSPMKGHSHVYWYRQLPEEGLKFMVYLQKENIIDESGMPKERFSAEFPKEGPSILRIQQVVRGDSAAYFCASSLEGANVLTFGAGSRLTVL.